The sequence of this T cell receptor (beta chain) was determined in a study of blood T cell repertoires in COVID-19. Background on the study: Donors in the United States, Italy and Spain gave samples during acute or convalescent COVID-19.

Per germline, CDR1 SGHRS and CDR2 YFSETQ. The CDR3 spans 16 residues. V lost 0 bases and J 1 base, leaving 10 bases between the germline ends. Clinical histories supplied by participants themselves formed the basis of cohort assignment. The protocol was immunoSEQ multiplex PCR, while the TCRdb copy is restricted to in-frame clones and leaves out a portion. The sample records about 160,000 clones, around 82% being singletons. The sample was PBMCs or T cells enriched from blood (not recorded which). The receptor's source is a man aged 60 to 69 who had recovered from COVID-19. The chain employs TRBV5-1 and TRBJ2-2; no definite D call. The CDR3 loop reads CASSLVRQVNTGELFF. The CDR3 coding sequence is TGCGCCAGCAGCTTGGTTAGGCAGGTGAACACCGGGGAGCTGTTTTTT.